This is a list of T cell receptor beta chains from one sample in a study of blood T cell repertoires in COVID-19. Assay: immunoSEQ multiplex PCR; the TCRdb copy retains only in-frame clones and omits some. The repertoire holds about 83,000 clones, 86% seen once, with around 7.8% in the top ten. Source material: peripheral blood. These receptors all stem from a man aged 50-59 years with active COVID-19. Each CDR3 is given with its conserved first and last residue. A D gene is named only where the DNA matches it firmly. Expanded clones get a size class; other rows say once, few or many, or leave the size out.

size | J | V | D | CDR3 | DNA
- | TRBJ2-5 | TRBV2 | TRBD1 | CASGTQGAPVETQYF | TGTGCCAGCGGAACGCAGGGGGCGCCTGTAGAGACCCAGTACTTC
- | TRBJ2-3 | TRBV5-8 | TRBD1 | CASSRGTGDRTDTQYF | TGTGCCAGCAGCAGGGGGACAGGGGACCGCACAGATACGCAGTATTTT
- | TRBJ2-5 | TRBV4-3 | TRBD2 | CASSQDYSGGVQETQYF | TGCGCCAGCAGCCAAGATTACAGCGGGGGGGTCCAAGAGACCCAGTACTTC
- | TRBJ1-2 | TRBV28 | - | CASSLGASLGYTF | TGTGCCAGCAGTTTGGGGGCGTCACTGGGCTACACCTTC
- | TRBJ2-2 | TRBV24-1 | - | CATSDNSSGELFF | TGTGCCACCAGTGACAATTCTAGCGGGGAGCTGTTTTTT
once | TRBJ1-2 | TRBV12-3/TRBV12-4 | - | CASTKTGWDGYTF | TGTGCCAGCACCAAGACCGGGTGGGATGGCTACACCTTC
- | TRBJ1-5 | TRBV28 | - | CASSLTAGRNQPQHF | TGTGCCAGCAGTTTAACGGCTGGGAGGAATCAGCCCCAGCATTTT
- | TRBJ2-1 | TRBV6-6 | - | CASKRDFPTHEQFF | TGTGCCAGCAAAAGGGACTTTCCAACCCATGAGCAGTTCTTC
- | TRBJ1-2 | TRBV28 | - | CASSPGSRYGYTF | TGTGCCAGCAGCCCGGGGAGTAGGTATGGCTACACCTTC
once | TRBJ1-1 | TRBV12-5 | - | CASGSGDPRDTEAFF | TGTGCTAGTGGTTCGGGGGACCCTCGGGACACTGAAGCTTTCTTT
many | TRBJ2-7 | TRBV5-4 | - | CASSPDNYEQYF | TGTGCCAGCAGCCCGGACAACTACGAGCAGTACTTC
- | TRBJ1-1 | TRBV7-2 | - | CASSLNILAGHTEAFF | TGTGCCAGCAGCTTAAATATTCTGGCAGGGCACACTGAAGCTTTCTTT
- | TRBJ1-5 | TRBV29-1 | TRBD1 | CSVSRDSANQPQHF | TGCAGCGTAAGCCGGGACAGTGCCAATCAGCCCCAGCATTTT
once | TRBJ1-1 | TRBV7-3 | TRBD1 | CASSPDRDTEAFF | TGTGCCAGCAGCCCAGACAGGGACACTGAAGCTTTCTTT
- | TRBJ2-4 | TRBV19 | TRBD1 | CASSIITGGAAKNIQYF | TGTGCCAGTAGTATAATTACAGGGGGTGCAGCCAAAAACATTCAGTACTTC
- | TRBJ1-4 | TRBV29-1 | - | CSVATVGNEKLFF | TGCAGCGTTGCAACGGTCGGTAATGAAAAACTGTTTTTT
once | TRBJ1-6 | TRBV30 | - | CAWSVRVGGMSDSPLHF | TGTGCCTGGAGTGTACGAGTTGGGGGGATGAGTGATTCACCCCTCCACTTT
- | TRBJ2-5 | TRBV6-5 | TRBD1 | CASQGQGAQETQYF | TGTGCCAGCCAGGGACAGGGGGCGCAGGAGACCCAGTACTTC
- | TRBJ2-7 | TRBV28 | - | CASSLVQLGLEQYF | TGTGCCAGCAGTTTAGTCCAATTGGGCCTCGAGCAGTACTTC
once | TRBJ2-7 | TRBV3-1/TRBV3-2 | - | CASGPLRQGGNEQYF | TGTGCCAGCGGCCCCCTTAGGCAGGGCGGGAACGAGCAGTACTTC
- | TRBJ2-3 | TRBV11-3 | TRBD2 | CASSPGKGGRGADTQYF | TGTGCCAGCAGCCCAGGAAAAGGCGGGAGGGGGGCAGATACGCAGTATTTT
- | TRBJ2-4 | TRBV24-1 | TRBD1 | CATSDATGGKIQYF | TGTGCCACCAGTGACGCGACAGGGGGAAAGATTCAGTACTTC
- | TRBJ2-2 | TRBV7-2 | - | CASSPPTWTGELFF | TGTGCCAGCAGCCCTCCGACTTGGACCGGGGAGCTGTTTTTT
once | TRBJ1-5 | TRBV6-5 | - | CASSPGGYSNQPQHF | TGTGCCAGCAGCCCCGGGGGGTATAGCAATCAGCCCCAGCATTTT
- | TRBJ2-7 | TRBV2 | - | CASRGPSNEQYF | TGTGCCAGCAGAGGCCCTAGTAACGAGCAGTACTTC
- | TRBJ1-2 | TRBV19 | TRBD1 | CASSIRGRGPGDGYTF | TGTGCCAGTAGTATCAGGGGGCGCGGGCCTGGGGATGGCTACACCTTC
many | TRBJ2-3 | TRBV6-4 | TRBD2 | CASSEAGTSGTDTQYF | TGTGCCAGCAGTGAGGCCGGGACTAGCGGCACAGATACGCAGTATTTT
- | TRBJ2-5 | TRBV18 | TRBD1 | CASSPAGGGIGETQYF | TGTGCCAGCTCACCAGCAGGGGGCGGAATAGGAGAGACCCAGTACTTC
- | TRBJ1-5 | TRBV7-9 | TRBD1 | CASRSTGENQPQHF | TGTGCCAGCAGGAGTACAGGGGAAAATCAGCCCCAGCATTTT
- | TRBJ1-5 | TRBV28 | - | CASSLWRRGSNQPQHF | TGTGCCAGCAGTTTATGGAGGCGGGGCAGCAATCAGCCCCAGCATTTT
- | TRBJ2-5 | TRBV7-7 | TRBD1 | CASSPPPTGGSETQYF | TGTGCCAGCAGCCCTCCCCCGACAGGGGGCTCGGAGACCCAGTACTTC
- | TRBJ2-3 | TRBV19 | TRBD1 | CASSMQGGTDTQYF | TGTGCCAGTAGTATGCAGGGGGGCACAGATACGCAGTATTTT
- | TRBJ2-7 | TRBV30 | - | CAGLYRVDEQYF | TGTGCCGGGCTTTACAGGGTAGACGAGCAGTACTTC
- | TRBJ1-5 | TRBV5-6 | - | CASSLAESNQPQHF | TGTGCCAGCAGCTTGGCCGAGAGCAATCAGCCCCAGCATTTT
- | TRBJ2-1 | TRBV14 | TRBD2 | CASSPEGSGVYNEQFF | TGTGCCAGCAGCCCAGAGGGTAGCGGGGTTTACAATGAGCAGTTCTTC
- | TRBJ1-1 | TRBV5-6 | - | CASSSGTWAFF | TGTGCCAGCAGCTCCGGGACTTGGGCTTTCTTT
- | TRBJ2-7 | TRBV5-1 | TRBD2 | CASSEGLADSSYEQYF | TGCGCCAGCAGCGAGGGACTAGCGGATAGCTCCTACGAGCAGTACTTC
- | TRBJ2-7 | TRBV5-1 | TRBD2 | CASSLATSGSSEQYF | TGCGCCAGCAGCTTGGCGACTAGCGGGAGTAGCGAGCAGTACTTC
- | TRBJ2-5 | TRBV7-3 | TRBD2 | CASSSLAGGPERETQYF | TGTGCCAGCAGCTCCCTAGCGGGAGGGCCCGAGAGAGAGACCCAGTACTTC
- | TRBJ2-7 | TRBV2 | TRBD2 | CASSPPGLAGEQYF | TGTGCCAGCAGCCCCCCGGGACTAGCAGGCGAGCAGTACTTC
- | TRBJ2-2 | TRBV5-1 | TRBD2 | CASSWGTSGGELFF | TGCGCCAGCAGCTGGGGGACTAGCGGCGGGGAGCTGTTTTTT
- | TRBJ1-5 | TRBV19 | TRBD1 | CASSTSTGFDQPQHF | TGTGCCAGTAGTACCTCGACAGGGTTCGATCAGCCCCAGCATTTT
- | TRBJ2-3 | TRBV4-2 | TRBD2 | CASSQEPSGSTTDTQYF | TGTGCCAGCAGCCAAGAACCTAGCGGGAGTACTACAGATACGCAGTATTTT
once | TRBJ2-1 | TRBV27 | TRBD2 | CASRPGTSSYNEQFF | TGTGCCAGCAGACCCGGGACTAGCTCCTACAATGAGCAGTTCTTC